The clone carrying this T cell receptor beta chain was observed a few times. Its antigen is currently unknown. CDR1 and CDR2 (germline): SGDLS, YYNGEE. The CDR3 totals 14 residues. The V gene end was trimmed by 3 bases and the J gene end by 4 bases; junction bases not matched to a gene: 6. The sample comes from a study of CD8+CD57+ T cells in acquired aplastic anemia. It was genomic DNA that served as the template for profiling TCR beta VDJ and CDR3. TCRdb used MiXCR to reprocess the reads, holding one entry per CDR3 protein. The sample has under 250,000 distinct CDR3 sequences, about a third seen once. Study-level points and caveats: Researchers report that twenty-nine CD8+ CDR3 sequences appeared in both patients and controls.

The sequence was collected from a human donor in good health, serving as a control. The chain recombines TRBV9 with TRBJ1-2, with 7 bases fitting TRBD1. The specimen sequenced was sorted CD4+, CD8+, or CD8+CD57+ T cells (not recorded which) from PBMCs. The CDR3 DNA reads TGTGCCAGCAGCGGGACGACAGGGTCCTATGGCTACACCTTC. Its translation is CASSGTTGSYGYTF.